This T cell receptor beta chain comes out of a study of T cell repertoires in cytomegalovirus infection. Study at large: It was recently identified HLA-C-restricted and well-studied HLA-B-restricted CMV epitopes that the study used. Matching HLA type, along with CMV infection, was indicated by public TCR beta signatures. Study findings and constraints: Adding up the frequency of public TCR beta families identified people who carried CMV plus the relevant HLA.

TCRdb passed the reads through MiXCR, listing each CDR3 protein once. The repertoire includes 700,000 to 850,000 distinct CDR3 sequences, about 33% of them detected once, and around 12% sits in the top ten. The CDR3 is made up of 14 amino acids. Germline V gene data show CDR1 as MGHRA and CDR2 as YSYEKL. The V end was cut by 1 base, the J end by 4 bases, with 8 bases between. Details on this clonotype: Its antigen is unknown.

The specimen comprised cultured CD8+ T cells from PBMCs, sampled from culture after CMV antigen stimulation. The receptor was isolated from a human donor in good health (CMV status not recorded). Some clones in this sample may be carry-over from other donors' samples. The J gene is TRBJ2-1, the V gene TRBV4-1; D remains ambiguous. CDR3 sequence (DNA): TGCGCCAGCAGCCAAGTCCCTTCATACAATGAGCAGTTCTTC. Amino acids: CASSQVPSYNEQFF.